What follows is one T cell receptor (beta chain) and its context. The CDR3 covers 16 residues. Germline loops: CDR1 SGHTA, CDR2 FQGNSA. This sample is drawn from a study of monozygotic twins with inflammatory bowel disease. Reprocessing the 5' RACE reads, TCRdb reports a single entry for every CDR3 protein and omits DNA. The sample includes roughly 150,000 distinct CDR3 sequences. Material: blood. The sequence derives from a human donor with ulcerative colitis or Crohn's disease, or a healthy co-twin of an affected twin (not recorded which). V is TRBV7-2 and J is TRBJ2-7; TCRdb's D call of TRBD1 is untestable without DNA. Here the CDR3 reads CASSPTGTTDSYEQYF.